This T cell receptor (beta chain) appears in the sequencing data of a study of cytomegalovirus exposure and HLA in healthy donors. General study results and limits: In terms of immune exposure information, only CMV serostatus was available. The analysis excluded some indistinguishable V segments, including TRBV6-2 and TRBV6-3.

After removal of 3 bases from V and 3 bases from J, the junction contained 6 bases not matched to a gene. The CDR3 covers 15 residues. Germline V gene data show CDR1 as SGHKS and CDR2 as YYEKEE (reference sequence). Remarks on this clone: Its target is not known.

The study ran its PCR with 60 Vbeta and 13 Jbeta primers. The authors' processing: A follow-up analysis tallied tens of millions of unique TCR beta chains, roughly 11 million shared. The assay was immunoSEQ multiplex PCR, and TCRdb's table has in-frame clones only and misses some. V, J and clone size are those of that table, while D and trimming were read from the DNA. The sample shows fewer than 90,000 clones, 76% of them seen only once. At sampling all donors were nominally healthy, likely with unrecorded immune exposures. The gene calls are TRBV5-5 and TRBJ2-7; 10 nucleotides agree with TRBD1. The specimen was PBMCs. This TCR was sampled from a male donor in good health and CMV-seronegative. CDR3 amino acids: CASSSPRDRGYEQYF. The CDR3 DNA reads as TGTGCCAGCAGCTCCCCACGGGACAGGGGCTACGAGCAGTACTTC.